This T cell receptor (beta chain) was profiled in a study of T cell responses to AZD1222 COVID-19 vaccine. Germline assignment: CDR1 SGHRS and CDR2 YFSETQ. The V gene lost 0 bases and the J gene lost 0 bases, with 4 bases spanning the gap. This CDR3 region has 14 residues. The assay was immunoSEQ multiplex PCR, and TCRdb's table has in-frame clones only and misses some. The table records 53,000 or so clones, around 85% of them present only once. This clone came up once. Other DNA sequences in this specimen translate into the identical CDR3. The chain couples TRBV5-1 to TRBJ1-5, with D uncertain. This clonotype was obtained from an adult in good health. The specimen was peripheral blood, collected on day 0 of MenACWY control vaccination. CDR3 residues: CASSLDNSNQPQHF. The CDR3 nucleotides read TGCGCCAGCAGCTTGGATAATAGCAATCAGCCCCAGCATTTT.